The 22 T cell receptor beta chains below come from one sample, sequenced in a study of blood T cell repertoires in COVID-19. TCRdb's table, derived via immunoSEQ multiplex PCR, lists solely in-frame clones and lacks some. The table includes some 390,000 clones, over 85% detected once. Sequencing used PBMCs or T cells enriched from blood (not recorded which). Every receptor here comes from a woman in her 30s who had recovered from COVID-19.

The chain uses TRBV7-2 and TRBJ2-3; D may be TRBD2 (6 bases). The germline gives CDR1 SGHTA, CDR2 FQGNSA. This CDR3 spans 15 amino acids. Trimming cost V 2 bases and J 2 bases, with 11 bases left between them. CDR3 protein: CASSLPGLHTDTQYF. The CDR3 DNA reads TGTGCCAGCAGCTTACCGGGACTGCACACAGATACGCAGTATTTT.

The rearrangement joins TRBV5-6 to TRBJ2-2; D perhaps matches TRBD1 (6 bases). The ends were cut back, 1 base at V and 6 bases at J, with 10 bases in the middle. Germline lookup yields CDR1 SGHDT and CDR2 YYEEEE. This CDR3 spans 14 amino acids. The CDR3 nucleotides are TGTGCCAGCAGCTTGAGACAGGTCCCCGGGGAGCTGTTTTTT. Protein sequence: CASSLRQVPGELFF.

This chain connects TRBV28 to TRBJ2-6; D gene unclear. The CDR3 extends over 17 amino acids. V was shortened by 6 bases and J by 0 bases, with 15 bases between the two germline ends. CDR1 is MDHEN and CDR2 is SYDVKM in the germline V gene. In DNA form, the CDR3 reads TGTGCCAGCAGAGCCGACCCTAGGAGCTCTGGGGCCAACGTCCTGACTTTC. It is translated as CASRADPRSSGANVLTF.

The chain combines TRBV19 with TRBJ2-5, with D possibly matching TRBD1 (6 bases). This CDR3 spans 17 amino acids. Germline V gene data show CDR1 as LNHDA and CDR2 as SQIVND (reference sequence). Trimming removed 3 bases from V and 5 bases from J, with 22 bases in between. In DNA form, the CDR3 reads TGTGCCAGTAGTATGGGGGCAGGATCGCAAATTCCCGAGACCCAGTACTTC. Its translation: CASSMGAGSQIPETQYF.

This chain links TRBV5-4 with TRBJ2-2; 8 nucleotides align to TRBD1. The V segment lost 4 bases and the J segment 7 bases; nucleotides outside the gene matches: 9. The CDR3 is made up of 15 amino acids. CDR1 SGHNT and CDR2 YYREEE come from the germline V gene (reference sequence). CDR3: CASSLRTGLGGELFF. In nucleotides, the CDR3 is TGTGCCAGCAGCCTAAGGACAGGGTTGGGCGGGGAGCTGTTTTTT.

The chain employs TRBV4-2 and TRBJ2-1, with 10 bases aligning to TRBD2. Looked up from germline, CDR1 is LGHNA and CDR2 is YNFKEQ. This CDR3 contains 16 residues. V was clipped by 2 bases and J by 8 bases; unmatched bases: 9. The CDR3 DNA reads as TGTGCCAGCAGCCAATCAGCGGGAGGGCCGCCTTATGAGCAGTTCTTC. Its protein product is CASSQSAGGPPYEQFF.

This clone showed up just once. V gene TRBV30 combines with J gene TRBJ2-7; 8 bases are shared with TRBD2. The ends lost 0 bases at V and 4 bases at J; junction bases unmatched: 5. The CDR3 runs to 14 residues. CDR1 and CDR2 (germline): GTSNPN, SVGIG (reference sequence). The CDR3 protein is CAWSVLGGGYEQYF. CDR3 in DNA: TGTGCCTGGAGTGTACTGGGCGGGGGGTACGAGCAGTACTTC.

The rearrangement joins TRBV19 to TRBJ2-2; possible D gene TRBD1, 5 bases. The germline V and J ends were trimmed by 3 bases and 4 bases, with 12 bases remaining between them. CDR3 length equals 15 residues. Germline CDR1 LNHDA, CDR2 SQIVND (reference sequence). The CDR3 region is CASSIGQGTTGELFF. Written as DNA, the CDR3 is TGTGCCAGTAGTATCGGGCAGGGTACCACCGGGGAGCTGTTTTTT.

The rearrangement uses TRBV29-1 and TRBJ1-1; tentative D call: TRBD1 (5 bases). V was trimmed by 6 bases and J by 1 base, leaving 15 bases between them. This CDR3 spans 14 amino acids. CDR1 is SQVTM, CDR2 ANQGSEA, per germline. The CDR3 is CSVAIRQRNTEAFF. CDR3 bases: TGCAGCGTAGCCATAAGACAGCGGAACACTGAAGCTTTCTTT. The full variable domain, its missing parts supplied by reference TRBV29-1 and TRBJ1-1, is SAVISQKPSRDICQRGTSLTIQCQVDSQVTMMFWYRQQPGQSLTLIATANQGSEATYESGFVIDKFPISRPNLTFSTLTVSNMSPEDSSIYLCSVAIRQRNTEAFFGQGTRLTVV.

Here the CDR3 DNA reads TGTGCTAGTGGTTTGGGGGTCCGGGCGGGAGAGGTACGCAATGAGCAGTTCTTC. This translates into CASGLGVRAGEVRNEQFF. The J gene is TRBJ2-1, the V gene TRBV12-5, with 7 positions matching TRBD2. J gave up 6 bases and V 1 base, and 15 bases lay outside the gene matches. Germline V CDR1 and CDR2: LGHNT, FRNRAP. The CDR3 length is 18 residues. The full variable domain, its missing parts supplied by reference TRBV12-5 and TRBJ2-1, is DARVTQTPRHKVTEMGQEVTMRCQPILGHNTVFWYRQTMMQGLELLAYFRNRAPLDDSGMPKDRFSAEMPDATLATLKIQPSEPRDSAVYFCASGLGVRAGEVRNEQFFGPGTRLTVL.

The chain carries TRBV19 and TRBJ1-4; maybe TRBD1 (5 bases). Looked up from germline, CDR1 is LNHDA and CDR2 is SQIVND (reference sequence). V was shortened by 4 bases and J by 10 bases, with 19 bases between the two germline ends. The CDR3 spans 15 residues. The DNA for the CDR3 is TGTGCCAGTAGTACCCTGGACACTTTGGGGGGAAAACTGTTTTTT. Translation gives CASSTLDTLGGKLFF.

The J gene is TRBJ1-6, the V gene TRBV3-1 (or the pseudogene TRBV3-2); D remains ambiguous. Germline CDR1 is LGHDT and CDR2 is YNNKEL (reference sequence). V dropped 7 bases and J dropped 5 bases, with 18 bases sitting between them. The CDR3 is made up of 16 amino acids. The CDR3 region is CASKSTAAGHNSPLHF. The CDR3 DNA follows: TGTGCCAGCAAAAGTACCGCGGCGGGTCATAATTCACCCCTCCACTTT.

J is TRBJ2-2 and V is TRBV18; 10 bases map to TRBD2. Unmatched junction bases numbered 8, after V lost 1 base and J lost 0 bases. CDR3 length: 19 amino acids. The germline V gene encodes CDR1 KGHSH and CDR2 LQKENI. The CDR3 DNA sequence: TGTGCCAGCTCACCACACAAGCGGGGGGGCCCTGCGAACACCGGGGAGCTGTTTTTT. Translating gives CASSPHKRGGPANTGELFF. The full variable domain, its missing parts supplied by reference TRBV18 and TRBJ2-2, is NAGVMQNPRHLVRRRGQEARLRCSPMKGHSHVYWYRQLPEEGLKFMVYLQKENIIDESGMPKERFSAEFPKEGPSILRIQQVVRGDSAAYFCASSPHKRGGPANTGELFFGEGSRLTVL.

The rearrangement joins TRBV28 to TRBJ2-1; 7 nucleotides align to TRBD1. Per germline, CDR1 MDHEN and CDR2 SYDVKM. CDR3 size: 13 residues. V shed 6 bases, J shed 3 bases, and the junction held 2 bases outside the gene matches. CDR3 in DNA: TGTGCCAGCAGGGGGGACAGCTACAATGAGCAGTTCTTC. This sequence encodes CASRGDSYNEQFF.

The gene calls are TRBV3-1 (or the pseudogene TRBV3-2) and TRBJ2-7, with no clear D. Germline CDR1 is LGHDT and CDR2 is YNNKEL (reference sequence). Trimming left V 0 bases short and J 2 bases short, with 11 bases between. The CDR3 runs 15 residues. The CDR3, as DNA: TGTGCCAGCAGCCAAGATGGCGGCACGCCCTACGAGCAGTACTTC. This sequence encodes CASSQDGGTPYEQYF.

The DNA for the CDR3 is TGTGCCAGCAGCGTAGGCATTAGCGGAGAAACCTACAATGAGCAGTTCTTC. Translating it yields CASSVGISGETYNEQFF. The chain combines TRBV9 with TRBJ2-1; possibly TRBD2 for D (6 bases). V was cut by 0 bases and J by 2 bases, with 15 bases left in between. Germline V CDR1 and CDR2: SGDLS, YYNGEE. The CDR3 is made up of 17 amino acids. The entire variable domain, with the rest obtained from reference TRBV9 and TRBJ2-1, is as follows: DSGVTQTPKHLITATGQRVTLRCSPRSGDLSVYWYQQSLDQGLQFLIQYYNGEERAKGNILERFSAQQFPDLHSELNLSSLELGDSALYFCASSVGISGETYNEQFFGPGTRLTVL.

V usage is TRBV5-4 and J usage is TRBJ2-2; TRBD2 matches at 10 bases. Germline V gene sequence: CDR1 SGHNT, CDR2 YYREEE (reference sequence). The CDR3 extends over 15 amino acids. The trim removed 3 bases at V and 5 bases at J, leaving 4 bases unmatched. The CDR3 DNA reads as TGTGCCAGCAGCTCGAGCGGGAGGGAGACCGGGGAGCTGTTTTTT. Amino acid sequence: CASSSSGRETGELFF.

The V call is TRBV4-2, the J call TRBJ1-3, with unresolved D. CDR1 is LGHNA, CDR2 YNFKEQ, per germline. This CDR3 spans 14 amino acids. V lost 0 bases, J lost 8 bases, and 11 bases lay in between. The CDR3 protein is CASSQDRPADTIYF. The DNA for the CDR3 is TGTGCCAGCAGCCAAGATCGTCCAGCGGACACCATATATTTT.

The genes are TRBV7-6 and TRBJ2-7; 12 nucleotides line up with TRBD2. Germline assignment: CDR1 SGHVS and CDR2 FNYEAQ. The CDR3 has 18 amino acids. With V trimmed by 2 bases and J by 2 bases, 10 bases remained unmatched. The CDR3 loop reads CASSLYGRTSGNTYEQYF. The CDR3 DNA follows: TGTGCCAGCAGCTTATATGGGAGGACTAGCGGGAACACCTACGAGCAGTACTTC.

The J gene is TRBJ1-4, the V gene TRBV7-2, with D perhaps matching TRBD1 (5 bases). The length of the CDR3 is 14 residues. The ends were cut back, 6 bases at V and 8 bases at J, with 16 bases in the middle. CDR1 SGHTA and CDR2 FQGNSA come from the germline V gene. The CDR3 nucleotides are TGTGCCAGCAGGCCGACTGGGAAGGGGGAAAAACTGTTTTTT. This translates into CASRPTGKGEKLFF.

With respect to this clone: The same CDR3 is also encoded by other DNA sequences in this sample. This CDR3 is CASSSGQGSEKLFF. DNA for the CDR3: TGCGCCAGCAGCTCGGGACAGGGGTCTGAAAAACTGTTTTTT. The chain couples TRBV5-1 to TRBJ1-4; TRBD1 agrees at 10 bases. CDR1 is SGHRS and CDR2 is YFSETQ in the germline V gene. This CDR3 comprises 14 residues. The V gene end was trimmed by 3 bases and the J gene end by 7 bases; junction bases not matched to a gene: 3. The full variable domain, rest sourced from reference TRBV5-1 and TRBJ1-4, is KAGVTQTPRYLIKTRGQQVTLSCSPISGHRSVSWYQQTPGQGLQFLFEYFSETQRNKGNFPGRFSGRQFSNSRSEMNVSTLELGDSALYLCASSSGQGSEKLFFGSGTQLSVL.

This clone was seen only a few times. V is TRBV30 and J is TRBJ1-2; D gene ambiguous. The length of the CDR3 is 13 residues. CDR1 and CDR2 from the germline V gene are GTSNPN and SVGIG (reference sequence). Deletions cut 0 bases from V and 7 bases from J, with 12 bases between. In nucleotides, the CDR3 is TGTGCCTGGAGTGTTTTAGCCGAAGGTGGCTACACCTTC. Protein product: CAWSVLAEGGYTF. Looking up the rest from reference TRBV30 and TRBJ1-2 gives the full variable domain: SQTIHQWPATLVQPVGSPLSLECTVEGTSNPNLYWYRQAAGRGLQLLFYSVGIGQISSEVPQNLSASRPQDRQFILSSKKLLLSDSGFYLCAWSVLAEGGYTFGSGTRLTVV.